A single sample gave rise to the 32 T cell receptor beta chains below, sequenced in a study of blood T cell repertoires in COVID-19. The table came from immunoSEQ multiplex PCR; TCRdb's copy has only in-frame clones and leaves some out. The table includes about 310,000 clones, more than 75% detected once. Source material: peripheral blood. The receptor set was obtained from a man between 45 and 60 years old with active or convalescent COVID-19.

The CDR3 DNA sequence: TGTGCCAGCAGCGTAGCAGTTAACTCCTACGAGCAGTACTTC. Translating it yields CASSVAVNSYEQYF. This chain connects TRBV9 to TRBJ2-7; D is unresolved. The CDR3 totals 14 residues. V was cut by 0 bases and J by 0 bases, with 7 bases left in between. Germline-derived CDR1 and CDR2 are SGDLS and YYNGEE. Filled out from reference TRBV9 and TRBJ2-7, the complete variable domain reads DSGVTQTPKHLITATGQRVTLRCSPRSGDLSVYWYQQSLDQGLQFLIQYYNGEERAKGNILERFSAQQFPDLHSELNLSSLELGDSALYFCASSVAVNSYEQYFGPGTRLTVT.

This sequence joins TRBV2 and TRBJ2-1; 10 bases map to TRBD1. J lost 9 bases, V lost 8 bases, and 10 bases had no gene match. The CDR3 is made up of 14 amino acids. Looked up from germline, CDR1 is SNHLY and CDR2 is FYNNEI. CDR3 region: CASARDRGHREQFF. CDR3 DNA sequence: TGTGCCAGCGCCCGGGACAGGGGCCACCGTGAGCAGTTCTTC.

The chain carries TRBV7-3 and TRBJ2-1; D might be TRBD2 (5 bases). The germline V gene encodes CDR1 SGHTA and CDR2 FQGTGA. The ends were cut back, 5 bases at V and 8 bases at J, with 16 bases in the middle. There are 14 residues in the CDR3. The CDR3 region is CASSLNLGVHEQFF. CDR3 bases: TGTGCCAGCAGCCTTAACCTCGGGGTTCATGAGCAGTTCTTC.

The chain couples TRBV5-1 to TRBJ1-1, with a possible D match to TRBD1 (6 bases). Germline V CDR1 and CDR2: SGHRS, YFSETQ. The CDR3 covers 15 residues. Trimming shortened V by 3 bases and J by 0 bases, and 12 bases separated the two germline ends. CDR3 protein: CASSWRTAMNTEAFF. The DNA of the CDR3 is TGCGCCAGCAGCTGGCGGACAGCCATGAACACTGAAGCTTTCTTT.

This clone came up a few times. V gene TRBV11-2 combines with J gene TRBJ1-3; D gene ambiguous. CDR3 size: 14 residues. The germline V and J ends were trimmed by 5 bases and 0 bases, with 8 bases remaining between them. Germline V lookup: CDR1 SGHAT, CDR2 FQNNGV. CDR3 loop: CASSLQYSGNTIYF. CDR3 DNA: TGTGCCAGCAGCCTACAGTACTCTGGAAACACCATATATTTT.

J is TRBJ1-5 and V is TRBV6-1, with TRBD1 matching over 9 bases. Per germline, CDR1 MNHNS and CDR2 SASEGT. With 1 base clipped from V and 4 bases from J, the junction kept 2 bases outside the gene matches. The CDR3 runs 15 residues. This CDR3 is CASSEGQGENQPQHF. In nucleotides, the CDR3 is TGTGCCAGCAGTGAAGGACAGGGGGAAAATCAGCCCCAGCATTTT.

The rearrangement joins TRBV5-1 to TRBJ2-2; 9 positions match TRBD1. J was trimmed by 4 bases and V by 3 bases; bases with no gene match: 7. Germline loops: CDR1 SGHRS, CDR2 YFSETQ. This CDR3 region has 16 residues. The CDR3 reads CASSSTGQGGTGELFF. In DNA form, the CDR3 reads TGCGCCAGCAGCTCAACGGGACAGGGAGGCACCGGGGAGCTGTTTTTT.

CDR3 in DNA: TGTGCCTGGAGTGCAGGAAATAATGAAAAACTGTTTTTT. Protein: CAWSAGNNEKLFF. The chain employs TRBV30 and TRBJ1-4; D remains ambiguous. With 1 base removed from V and 4 bases from J, the gap between germline ends came to 7 bases. The CDR3 is 13 residues long. In germline, CDR1 is GTSNPN, CDR2 SVGIG (reference sequence).

The chain has TRBV3-1 (or the pseudogene TRBV3-2) and TRBJ2-2; tentatively, D is TRBD1 (6 bases). Looked up from germline, CDR1 is LGHDT and CDR2 is YNNKEL (reference sequence). The CDR3 consists of 16 residues. Between the trimmed V and J ends, which lost 2 bases and 1 base, there was a span of 11 bases. The CDR3 here is CASSQYARGNTGELFF. DNA of the CDR3: TGTGCCAGCAGCCAATACGCCAGGGGGAACACCGGGGAGCTGTTTTTT.

The rearrangement uses TRBV2 and TRBJ1-6; TRBD1 is a possible D gene (6 bases). The CDR3 totals 16 residues. Per germline, CDR1 SNHLY and CDR2 FYNNEI. The V end was cut by 0 bases, the J end by 10 bases, with 16 bases between. The CDR3 spells CASSEATQGGRSPLHF. Written as DNA, the CDR3 is TGTGCCAGCAGTGAAGCGACACAGGGAGGGAGGTCACCCCTCCACTTT.

The chain recombines TRBV7-3 with TRBJ2-7; 7 bases line up with TRBD1. Looked up from germline, CDR1 is SGHTA and CDR2 is FQGTGA. The CDR3 length is 12 residues. Trimming cost V 5 bases and J 10 bases; bases outside gene matches: 8. CDR3 DNA: TGTGCCAGCAGCGAGTCAGGGGGTTTACAGTACTTC. Residues: CASSESGGLQYF.

CDR3 sequence reads: CASSARQGSYNSPLHF. In DNA, the CDR3 is TGTGCCAGCAGCGCCCGACAGGGCTCCTATAATTCACCCCTCCACTTT. This chain connects TRBV7-8 to TRBJ1-6, with 7 bases matching TRBD1. Germline CDR1 reads SGHVS; CDR2 reads FQNEAQ. V trimming: 5 bases; J trimming: 0 bases; junction bases outside the gene matches: 4. The CDR3 loop spans 16 amino acids.

This chain connects TRBV7-2 to TRBJ2-7; possible D gene TRBD2, 5 bases. The V end was cut by 5 bases, the J end by 0 bases, with 11 bases between. CDR3 length: 14 amino acids. Germline CDR1 is SGHTA and CDR2 is FQGNSA. The CDR3 DNA reads as TGTGCCAGCAGCCCTCGGACTGCCTCCTACGAGCAGTACTTC. It translates to CASSPRTASYEQYF.

This chain uses TRBV6-6 with TRBJ2-1; D is possibly TRBD2 (6 bases). The V end was cut by 2 bases, the J end by 1 base, with 9 bases between. The CDR3 covers 15 residues. The germline V gene has CDR1 MNHNY and CDR2 SVGAGI (reference sequence). The chain's CDR3 is CASSYDRESYNEQFF. The CDR3 bases are TGTGCCAGCAGTTACGACCGGGAGTCCTACAATGAGCAGTTCTTC.

The table lists this clone with a few counts. J is TRBJ1-1 and V is TRBV15; weak D call: TRBD1 (6 bases). V dropped 5 bases and J dropped 4 bases, with 14 bases sitting between them. Germline values: CDR1 LNHNV, CDR2 YYDKDF (reference sequence). The CDR3 totals 14 residues. CDR3 nucleotides: TGTGCCACCAGCGGGGGCTCGAGGAGCACTGAAGCTTTCTTT. Its translation: CATSGGSRSTEAFF.

This clone has just one count. The chain uses TRBV4-2 and TRBJ1-5, with 7 bases matching TRBD1. Germline trimming cut 3 bases from V and 2 bases from J; bases unmatched to any gene: 4. From germline, CDR1 is LGHNA and CDR2 YNFKEQ. This CDR3 contains 15 residues. The CDR3 DNA follows: TGTGCCAGCAGCCAGGGTGACAGGGGCAATCAGCCCCAGCATTTT. Translation: CASSQGDRGNQPQHF.

The chain joins TRBV28 to TRBJ2-7; D is unresolved. Deletions cut 7 bases from V and 2 bases from J, with 18 bases between. Per the germline V gene, CDR1 is MDHEN and CDR2 is SYDVKM. CDR3 size: 15 residues. The chain's CDR3 is CASKAYLSSPYEQYF. Written as DNA, the CDR3 is TGTGCCAGCAAAGCCTACCTCTCTTCCCCCTACGAGCAGTACTTC.

The V call is TRBV14, the J call TRBJ2-7; 7 bases match TRBD1. Germline CDR1 reads SGHDN; CDR2 reads FVKESK. The CDR3 is made up of 14 amino acids. V shed 4 bases, J shed 5 bases, and the junction held 8 bases outside the gene matches. The CDR3 spells CASSLGGPADEQYF. Here the CDR3 DNA reads TGTGCCAGCAGCCTAGGGGGCCCCGCGGACGAGCAGTACTTC.

This CDR3 reads CATDTNYEQYF. The CDR3 DNA follows: TGTGCCACGGACACAAACTACGAGCAGTACTTC. The chain employs TRBV28 and TRBJ2-7, with TRBD1 as a possible D gene (5 bases). V was cut by 10 bases and J by 3 bases, with 10 bases left in between. CDR1 MDHEN and CDR2 SYDVKM come from the germline V gene. This CDR3 region has 11 residues.

This chain uses TRBV10-3 with TRBJ2-5; D may be TRBD1 (5 bases). The CDR3 covers 12 residues. CDR1 is ENHRY and CDR2 is SYGVKD in the germline V gene. Trimming took off 5 bases at V and 5 bases at J, with 9 bases between the two ends. The CDR3 here is CAISLRDETQYF. In DNA, the CDR3 is TGTGCCATCAGTCTCAGGGATGAGACCCAGTACTTC.

This clone was seen just once. This chain connects TRBV10-3 to TRBJ2-1; 10 bases align to TRBD2. With 6 bases clipped from V and 3 bases from J, the junction kept 2 bases outside the gene matches. Germline-derived CDR1 and CDR2 are ENHRY and SYGVKD. This CDR3 has 14 amino acids. The CDR3 is CAISTSGVYNEQFF. CDR3 DNA sequence: TGTGCCATCAGCACTAGCGGGGTCTACAATGAGCAGTTCTTC.

J is TRBJ2-6 and V is TRBV24-1, with D perhaps TRBD2 (5 bases). Germline CDR1 and CDR2: KGHDR and SFDVKD. Trimming took off 3 bases at V and 0 bases at J, with 8 bases between the two ends. The CDR3 sequence is 16 residues long. The CDR3 sequence is CATSDRGISGANVLTF. The DNA for the CDR3 is TGTGCCACCAGTGATCGGGGAATCTCTGGGGCCAACGTCCTGACTTTC.

The chain has TRBV19 and TRBJ1-5; D possibly corresponds to TRBD1 (5 bases). Trimming took 0 bases from V and 5 from J, leaving 8 bases between them. This CDR3 has 14 amino acids. Germline values: CDR1 LNHDA, CDR2 SQIVND (reference sequence). The CDR3: CASSIDVGHQPQHF. The DNA of the CDR3 is TGTGCCAGTAGTATAGATGTGGGGCATCAGCCCCAGCATTTT.

The chain carries TRBV6-2 or TRBV6-3 and TRBJ2-3; TRBD2 aligns across 14 bases. V was clipped by 2 bases and J by 0 bases; unmatched bases: 7. Germline V CDR1 and CDR2: MNHEY, SVGEGT. The CDR3 has 19 amino acids. CDR3 loop: CASSYPMGLAGDSTDTQYF. The CDR3 DNA sequence: TGTGCCAGCAGTTACCCGATGGGACTAGCGGGGGATAGCACAGATACGCAGTATTTT.

The J gene is TRBJ2-1, the V gene TRBV7-9; the D gene is possibly TRBD2 (6 bases). Trimming removed 5 bases from V and 4 bases from J, with 15 bases in between. CDR1 is SEHNR, CDR2 FQNEAQ, per germline (reference sequence). The CDR3 length is 15 residues. The chain's CDR3 is CASSHGLNSYNEQFF. The CDR3 nucleotides read TGTGCCAGCAGCCATGGACTAAATTCGTACAATGAGCAGTTCTTC.

J is TRBJ2-1 and V is TRBV24-1; the match to TRBD1 covers 7 bases. This CDR3 is built from 12 residues. Germline V gene lookup returns CDR1 KGHDR and CDR2 SFDVKD. V lost 3 bases, J lost 15 bases, and 7 bases stayed unmatched. CDR3 in amino acids: CATSDAPGTAFF. CDR3 nucleotide sequence: TGTGCCACCAGTGATGCTCCCGGGACAGCGTTCTTC.

For this clone: This CDR3 is also generated by other DNA sequences in the sample. The chain carries TRBV5-6 and TRBJ1-6; no reliable D call. V was trimmed by 0 bases and J by 10 bases, leaving 14 bases between them. The V gene's germline CDR1 is SGHDT and CDR2 YYEEEE. The CDR3 sequence is 15 residues long. The CDR3 loop is CASSLESYSNSPLHF. The CDR3 nucleotides read TGTGCCAGCAGCTTGGAATCCTATTCCAACTCACCCCTCCACTTT. Variable domain in full (rest from reference TRBV5-6 and TRBJ1-6): DAGVTQSPTHLIKTRGQQVTLRCSPKSGHDTVSWYQQALGQGPQFIFQYYEEEERQRGNFPDRFSGHQFPNYSSELNVNALLLGDSALYLCASSLESYSNSPLHFGNGTRLTVT.

The count of this clone is one. The J gene is TRBJ1-2, the V gene TRBV27, with 8 bases aligning to TRBD1. V dropped 5 bases and J dropped 4; count of bases not matched to a gene: 3. CDR1 is MNHEY and CDR2 is SMNVEV in the germline V gene (reference sequence). The CDR3 totals 13 residues. CDR3 protein: CASSPGTGYGYTF. The CDR3 nucleotides are TGTGCCAGCAGTCCCGGGACAGGCTATGGCTACACCTTC.

The chain couples TRBV7-8 to TRBJ2-5; 14 nucleotides match TRBD2. After removal of 2 bases from V and 5 bases from J, the junction contained 7 bases not matched to a gene. CDR3 length: 17 amino acids. Germline V gene sequence: CDR1 SGHVS, CDR2 FQNEAQ. DNA of the CDR3: TGTGCCAGCAGCTTAAGTCGACTAGCGGGAGGGCGCGAGACCCAGTACTTC. Its translation is CASSLSRLAGGRETQYF.

This chain connects TRBV4-2 to TRBJ2-3, with D perhaps TRBD1 (5 bases). This CDR3 spans 13 amino acids. Germline CDR1 LGHNA, CDR2 YNFKEQ. V lost 1 base and J lost 5, with 7 bases in between. The CDR3 DNA reads as TGTGCCAGCAGCCAAGTAGGGGTAGATACGCAGTATTTT. Translated, it gives CASSQVGVDTQYF.

This sequence joins TRBV11-2 and TRBJ2-7; a possible D gene is TRBD1 (6 bases). This CDR3 contains 14 residues. Germline V gene data show CDR1 as SGHAT and CDR2 as FQNNGV. V was clipped by 1 base and J by 4 bases, with 11 bases between them. CDR3 coding DNA: TGTGCCAGCAGCTTAGCCGGGACACCGTACGAGCAGTACTTC. Amino acid sequence: CASSLAGTPYEQYF.

J is TRBJ2-3 and V is TRBV18; 7 bases align to TRBD2. The CDR3 sequence is 14 residues long. Losses at the gene ends were 8 bases for V and 0 bases for J; bases not matched to a gene: 5. Per the germline V gene, CDR1 is KGHSH and CDR2 is LQKENI. In nucleotides, the CDR3 is TGTGCCAGCAAGCGGGGTGAGAGCACAGATACGCAGTATTTT. This encodes CASKRGESTDTQYF. Full variable domain (remainder filled in from reference TRBV18 and TRBJ2-3): NAGVMQNPRHLVRRRGQEARLRCSPMKGHSHVYWYRQLPEEGLKFMVYLQKENIIDESGMPKERFSAEFPKEGPSILRIQQVVRGDSAAYFCASKRGESTDTQYFGPGTRLTVL.